A single sample gave rise to the 29 T cell receptor beta chains below, sequenced in a study of blood T cell repertoires in COVID-19. Libraries were prepared by immunoSEQ multiplex PCR; TCRdb keeps only in-frame clonotypes and omits some of them. The sample comprises around 200,000 clones, 80% to 90% of which are singletons, and less than 5.5% rests with the top ten. The specimen was peripheral blood. The receptors originated from a woman of 80 years or more with acute or convalescent COVID-19.

This sequence joins TRBV5-1 and TRBJ2-7; 7 positions match TRBD1. J was trimmed by 5 bases and V by 1 base; bases with no gene match: 6. Per germline, CDR1 SGHRS and CDR2 YFSETQ. The CDR3 extends over 14 amino acids. The CDR3 coding sequence is TGCGCCAGCAGCTTGAGACAGGGCCCAAACGAGCAGTACTTC. This encodes CASSLRQGPNEQYF.

The chain employs TRBV2 and TRBJ1-5, with 8 positions matching TRBD1. Germline CDR1 reads SNHLY; CDR2 reads FYNNEI. Trimming took 7 bases from V and 4 from J; bases not matched to a gene: 9. The CDR3 sequence is 15 residues long. The CDR3 reads CASNRDRLLNQPQHF. Here the CDR3 DNA reads TGTGCCAGCAACCGGGACAGGTTATTGAATCAGCCCCAGCATTTT.

This chain joins TRBV29-1 and TRBJ2-5, with TRBD1 matching over 7 bases. The CDR3 covers 13 residues. CDR1 and CDR2 (germline): SQVTM, ANQGSEA. The J segment lost 4 bases and the V segment lost 4 bases, leaving 6 bases of the junction unmatched. The CDR3 DNA reads TGCAGCGTTGTGAGGACAGGAGGAGAGACCCAGTACTTC. Protein sequence: CSVVRTGGETQYF.

The chain combines TRBV3-1 (or the pseudogene TRBV3-2) with TRBJ2-5; D is perhaps TRBD1 (5 bases). CDR3 size: 17 residues. Germline CDR1 reads LGHDT; CDR2 reads YNNKEL (reference sequence). V gave up 3 bases and J gave up 7 bases, with 24 bases separating them. This CDR3 reads CASSHAPRSALTGTQYF. CDR3 coding DNA: TGTGCCAGCAGCCACGCACCTAGGAGCGCCCTAACAGGGACCCAGTACTTC.

The V and J genes are TRBV3-1 (or the pseudogene TRBV3-2) and TRBJ1-5; a possible D gene is TRBD1 (5 bases). Trimming stripped 6 bases from V and 0 bases from J, with 12 bases between. The CDR3 is 15 residues long. The germline CDR1 and CDR2 sequences are LGHDT and YNNKEL (reference sequence). The DNA of the CDR3 is TGTGCCAGCAGATCCTCCGGGGGTAGCAATCAGCCCCAGCATTTT. Translation: CASRSSGGSNQPQHF.

This chain links TRBV7-8 with TRBJ2-3, with a weak D call TRBD1 (5 bases). The CDR3 sequence is 13 residues long. The V gene's germline CDR1 is SGHVS and CDR2 FQNEAQ. The ends were cut back, 1 base at V and 7 bases at J, with 9 bases in the middle. The CDR3 spells CASSLGGSNTQYF. CDR3 coding DNA: TGTGCCAGCAGCTTAGGGGGCTCAAATACGCAGTATTTT.

The chain has TRBV3-1 (or the pseudogene TRBV3-2) and TRBJ1-1; the D is unclear. There are 14 residues in the CDR3. The V end lost 1 base, the J end lost 3 bases, and 9 bases lay between the germline ends. The germline CDR1 and CDR2 sequences are LGHDT and YNNKEL (reference sequence). The CDR3 DNA follows: TGTGCCAGCAGCCAAGTCTCCGGGTACACTGAAGCTTTCTTT. Translating gives CASSQVSGYTEAFF.

This clone was picked up one time. The chain combines TRBV27 with TRBJ2-5, with 9 positions matching TRBD1. The CDR3 extends over 13 amino acids. Germline trimming cut 8 bases from V and 4 bases from J; bases unmatched to any gene: 5. Germline values: CDR1 MNHEY, CDR2 SMNVEV (reference sequence). In DNA, the CDR3 is TGTGCCAGCGGACAACAGGGGGCAGAGACCCAGTACTTC. Translation: CASGQQGAETQYF.

J is TRBJ2-3 and V is TRBV4-3; tentatively, D is TRBD2 (6 bases). The CDR3 covers 15 residues. Per germline, CDR1 LGHNA and CDR2 YSLEER. V dropped 1 base and J dropped 7 bases, with 15 bases sitting between them. CDR3 sequence reads: CASSQALGTGYTQYF. CDR3 nucleotide sequence: TGCGCCAGCAGCCAAGCCCTGGGGACTGGATATACGCAGTATTTT.

The chain has TRBV29-1 and TRBJ1-1, with 10 bases matching TRBD1. Losses at the gene ends were 7 bases for V and 5 bases for J; bases not matched to a gene: 10. From germline, CDR1 is SQVTM and CDR2 ANQGSEA. The CDR3 is 14 residues long. The CDR3 region is CSAGGQGIVTEAFF. CDR3 DNA: TGCAGCGCTGGGGGACAGGGGATAGTGACTGAAGCTTTCTTT.

The rearrangement uses TRBV19 and TRBJ2-1; no clear D gene. Trimming shortened V by 0 bases and J by 13 bases, and 13 bases separated the two germline ends. This CDR3 spans 13 amino acids. Germline lookup yields CDR1 LNHDA and CDR2 SQIVND (reference sequence). The DNA for the CDR3 is TGTGCCAGTAGTATAGATCGAACTTCTCCCCAGTTCTTC. It codes for CASSIDRTSPQFF. Based on the CDR3 plus reference TRBV19 and TRBJ2-1, the full variable domain is DGGITQSPKYLFRKEGQNVTLSCEQNLNHDAMYWYRQDPGQGLRLIYYSQIVNDFQKGDIAEGYSVSREKKESFPLTVTSAQKNPTAFYLCASSIDRTSPQFFGPGTRLTVL.

V usage is TRBV19 and J usage is TRBJ1-1, with TRBD1 as a possible D gene (6 bases). The V gene's germline CDR1 is LNHDA and CDR2 SQIVND (reference sequence). The CDR3 sequence is 16 residues long. Trimming removed 1 base from V and 1 base from J, with 13 bases in between. DNA of the CDR3: TGTGCCAGTAGTATAGTGGGTCGGGGGGCGAACACTGAAGCTTTCTTT. Protein sequence: CASSIVGRGANTEAFF.

This sequence joins TRBV12-3 or TRBV12-4 and TRBJ1-2; 10 nucleotides agree with TRBD1. V lost 5 bases, J lost 7 bases, and 4 bases stayed unmatched. The CDR3 is 13 amino acids. CDR3 sequence reads: CASSIDRGLGYTF. Here the CDR3 DNA reads TGTGCCAGCAGTATCGACAGGGGGCTTGGCTACACCTTC.

This chain links TRBV9 with TRBJ2-3, with 7 bases identical to TRBD1. After removal of 4 bases from V and 2 bases from J, the junction contained 4 bases not matched to a gene. The CDR3 is made up of 14 amino acids. The germline CDR1 and CDR2 sequences are SGDLS and YYNGEE. The CDR3 DNA sequence: TGTGCCAGCAGCCCTGACAGGGCCACAGATACGCAGTATTTT. This codes for CASSPDRATDTQYF.

Many counts were recorded for this clone. The chain joins TRBV2 to TRBJ2-6; TRBD1 matches at 7 bases. J was trimmed by 0 bases and V by 6 bases; bases with no gene match: 2. CDR1 and CDR2 (germline): SNHLY, FYNNEI. The CDR3 is 15 residues long. DNA for the CDR3: TGTGCCAGCAGGACAGGGTTCTCTGGGGCCAACGTCCTGACTTTC. Translation: CASRTGFSGANVLTF.

This clone was seen a few times. V usage is TRBV3-1 (or the pseudogene TRBV3-2) and J usage is TRBJ2-1, with 7 bases lining up with TRBD2. The trim removed 1 base at V and 0 bases at J, leaving 15 bases unmatched. The germline V gene encodes CDR1 LGHDT and CDR2 YNNKEL (reference sequence). The CDR3 spans 20 residues. CDR3 residues: CASSQALKAGYHFSYNEQFF. CDR3 bases: TGTGCCAGCAGCCAAGCGTTAAAAGCGGGATACCACTTCTCCTACAATGAGCAGTTCTTC.

CDR3 coding DNA: TGTGCCTGGAGTTCAGGCAGGGATTCAGAAGCTTTCTTT. Translating it yields CAWSSGRDSEAFF. This chain joins TRBV30 and TRBJ1-1; D may be TRBD1 (5 bases). CDR1 and CDR2 (germline): GTSNPN, SVGIG (reference sequence). The CDR3 has 13 residues. V was shortened by 2 bases and J by 8 bases, with 15 bases between the two germline ends.

J is TRBJ1-1 and V is TRBV18; no clear D. V gave up 5 bases and J gave up 1 base, with 11 bases separating them. The CDR3 is made up of 14 amino acids. Looked up from germline, CDR1 is KGHSH and CDR2 is LQKENI. CDR3 sequence reads: CASSETNGNTEAFF. The CDR3 DNA follows: TGTGCCAGCTCAGAGACAAACGGGAACACTGAAGCTTTCTTT.

In DNA, the CDR3 is TGTGCCACCAGTCGTAGCGGGATTAATTGGTCCGAGCAGTACTTC. Protein: CATSRSGINWSEQYF. The gene calls are TRBV24-1 and TRBJ2-7; TRBD2 agrees at 8 bases. The germline CDR1 and CDR2 sequences are KGHDR and SFDVKD. V dropped 6 bases and J dropped 6; count of bases not matched to a gene: 12. The CDR3 is 15 residues long.

Details on this clone: Distinct nucleotide sequences in the sample also encode this CDR3. This chain connects TRBV5-1 to TRBJ2-1; 11 positions match TRBD2. Germline CDR1 and CDR2: SGHRS and YFSETQ. This CDR3 spans 16 amino acids. V shed 0 bases, J shed 4 bases, and the junction held 3 bases outside the gene matches. The CDR3 spells CASSLAGTSGYNEQFF. CDR3 nucleotides: TGCGCCAGCAGCTTGGCCGGGACTAGCGGTTACAATGAGCAGTTCTTC.

The chain joins TRBV18 to TRBJ2-3, with D possibly matching TRBD2 (5 bases). V lost 3 bases and J lost 0, with 7 bases in between. CDR3 length: 14 amino acids. CDR1 is KGHSH and CDR2 is LQKENI in the germline V gene. Here the CDR3 DNA reads TGTGCCAGCTCACCGGACTCTAGCACAGATACGCAGTATTTT. It specifies CASSPDSSTDTQYF.

The rearrangement uses TRBV5-4 and TRBJ2-3, with D possibly TRBD2 on 5 matching bases. V lost 3 bases and J 4 bases, leaving 9 bases between the germline ends. Germline V gives CDR1 SGHNT, CDR2 YYREEE (reference sequence). The CDR3 is 13 amino acids. CDR3 sequence (DNA): TGTGCCAGCAGCTCGTTCGGGGCAGATACGCAGTATTTT. Translated: CASSSFGADTQYF.

Here the CDR3 DNA reads TGCGCCAGCAGCTTGGGGAGCGGGGAGAACACTGAAGCTTTCTTT. Protein product: CASSLGSGENTEAFF. The chain links TRBV5-1 to TRBJ1-1, with D uncertain. CDR3 length: 15 residues. V was trimmed by 0 bases and J by 1 base, leaving 10 bases between them. CDR1 and CDR2 from the germline V gene are SGHRS and YFSETQ.

The chain combines TRBV5-4 with TRBJ2-1; D gene uncertain. Germline assignment: CDR1 SGHNT and CDR2 YYREEE (reference sequence). Between the trimmed V and J ends, which lost 6 bases and 2 bases, there was a span of 9 bases. The CDR3 contains 13 residues. The CDR3 loop reads CASTLLPYNEQFF. The CDR3 region has the DNA TGTGCCAGCACCCTACTTCCCTACAATGAGCAGTTCTTC.

The genes are TRBV12-3 or TRBV12-4 and TRBJ1-2, with 7 positions matching TRBD1. V gave up 6 bases and J gave up 6 bases; unmatched junction bases: 7. The CDR3 is 13 amino acids. The CDR3 bases are TGTGCCAGCAGGGAAGGGGGCCTACATGGCTACACCTTC. The encoded protein is CASREGGLHGYTF.

J is TRBJ2-7 and V is TRBV19; 9 nucleotides agree with TRBD1. CDR1 is LNHDA, CDR2 SQIVND, per germline (reference sequence). The CDR3 spans 14 residues. Losses at the gene ends were 0 bases for V and 4 bases for J; bases not matched to a gene: 1. The CDR3 here is CASSIEQGAYEQYF. CDR3 sequence (DNA): TGTGCCAGTAGTATAGAACAGGGGGCTTACGAGCAGTACTTC. The complete variable domain, with remaining parts taken from reference TRBV19 and TRBJ2-7, reads DGGITQSPKYLFRKEGQNVTLSCEQNLNHDAMYWYRQDPGQGLRLIYYSQIVNDFQKGDIAEGYSVSREKKESFPLTVTSAQKNPTAFYLCASSIEQGAYEQYFGPGTRLTVT.

The chain has TRBV18 and TRBJ2-7; TRBD2 matches at 8 bases. V lost 8 bases to trimming and J lost 0 bases; unmatched junction nucleotides: 12. The CDR3 contains 16 residues. Germline assignment: CDR1 KGHSH and CDR2 LQKENI. This chain's CDR3 is CASHGTRRGNSYEQYF. Written as DNA, the CDR3 is TGTGCCAGCCATGGGACTAGAAGAGGCAACTCCTACGAGCAGTACTTC.

J is TRBJ1-2 and V is TRBV21-1; TRBD1, the table's D call, was not compared with the DNA. TRBV21-1 is tagged as a pseudogene. The CDR3 is made up of 16 amino acids. DNA for the CDR3: TGTGCCAGCAGCCTTTATGCGGTTACAGGGACCTATGGCTACACCTTC. Encoded protein: CASSLYAVTGTYGYTF.

The chain joins TRBV6-5 to TRBJ2-1, with 7 bases fitting TRBD2. Germline CDR1 is MNHEY and CDR2 is SVGAGI. There are 14 residues in the CDR3. The V segment lost 8 bases and the J segment 2 bases; nucleotides outside the gene matches: 6. CDR3 nucleotide sequence: TGTGCCAGCGGGGCTAGCGGTACCTACAATGAGCAGTTCTTC. Amino acid sequence: CASGASGTYNEQFF.